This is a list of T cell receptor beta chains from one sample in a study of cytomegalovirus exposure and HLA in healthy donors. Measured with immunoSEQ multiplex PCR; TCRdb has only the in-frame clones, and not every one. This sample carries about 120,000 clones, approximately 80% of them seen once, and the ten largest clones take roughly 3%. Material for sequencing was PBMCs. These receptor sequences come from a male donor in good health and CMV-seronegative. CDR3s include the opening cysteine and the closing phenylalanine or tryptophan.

CDR3 protein: CASSLIAGGYEQFF
V gene: TRBV27
J gene: TRBJ2-1

CDR3 protein: CASSLGGRENTGELFF
V gene: TRBV11-3
J gene: TRBJ2-2

CDR3 protein: CASSQDPSGRGTDTQYF
V gene: TRBV4-1
J gene: TRBJ2-3

CDR3 protein: CSFSPGQGPGNTIYF
V gene: TRBV29-1
J gene: TRBJ1-3

CDR3 protein: CASREGQDTDTQYF
V gene: TRBV4-2
J gene: TRBJ2-3

CDR3 protein: CATSKKTGGADTQYF
V gene: TRBV15
J gene: TRBJ2-3

CDR3 protein: CASSTRLAGGDEQYF
V gene: TRBV27
J gene: TRBJ2-7

CDR3 protein: CASSLDAGTSNQPQHF
V gene: TRBV11-2
J gene: TRBJ1-5

CDR3 protein: CASSGETGGTDTQYF
V gene: TRBV6-1
J gene: TRBJ2-3

CDR3 protein: CASSPRDSVMNTEAFF
V gene: TRBV18
J gene: TRBJ1-1

CDR3 protein: CASSLVHGTGVSGSPLHF
V gene: TRBV11-2
J gene: TRBJ1-6

CDR3 protein: CATSRVEASSPLHF
V gene: TRBV15
J gene: TRBJ1-6

CDR3 protein: CASSLKVTGQRKVLDLYEQYF
V gene: TRBV5-1
J gene: TRBJ2-7

CDR3 protein: CASRVVRDRALFF
V gene: TRBV2
J gene: TRBJ2-2

CDR3 protein: CASSPGTSGRETSEQYF
V gene: TRBV5-4
J gene: -

CDR3 protein: CASSPIPTPWTGTYEQYF
V gene: TRBV27
J gene: TRBJ2-7

CDR3 protein: CAWSGTGAWNTEAFF
V gene: TRBV30
J gene: TRBJ1-1

CDR3 protein: CASSLSGGEQYF
V gene: TRBV27
J gene: TRBJ2-7

CDR3 protein: CASSYSNRGQGNTIYF
V gene: TRBV6-5
J gene: TRBJ1-3

CDR3 protein: CASSDVARAKNSQYF
V gene: TRBV2
J gene: TRBJ2-4

CDR3 protein: CASSIASGKDEQFF
V gene: TRBV19
J gene: TRBJ2-1

CDR3 protein: CASSFGQGGEQYF
V gene: TRBV6-5
J gene: -

CDR3 protein: CASSYGRLMNTEAFF
V gene: TRBV6-5
J gene: TRBJ1-1

CDR3 protein: CASSQGNEQFF
V gene: TRBV7-9
J gene: TRBJ2-1

CDR3 protein: CASSPADRDSGANVLTF
V gene: TRBV18
J gene: TRBJ2-6

CDR3 protein: CASSLGLGLAGPYEQYF
V gene: TRBV11-2
J gene: TRBJ2-7

CDR3 protein: CASKGISGIPNSYEQYF
V gene: TRBV2
J gene: TRBJ2-7